One and the same sample provided the 13 T cell receptor beta chains below, sequenced in a study of tumor and adjacent non-tumor tissue in lung cancer. TCRbeta libraries were built with three rounds of nested PCR, modified from ARM-PCR. TCRdb processed the multiplex PCR reads anew with MiXCR; each CDR3 protein has one entry. The sample shows approximately 120,000 distinct CDR3 sequences, 50% to 70% of them seen only once. No cell sorting was done before RNA was extracted from the tissue. Distant lung tissue was collected more than 3 cm away from the tumor edge. The specimen was distant non-tumor lung tissue. Receptors originate from a man aged 55 to 70 with non-small cell lung cancer.

V and J are TRBV11-2 and TRBJ2-5, with TRBD2 matching 9 bases. Germline V gene data show CDR1 as SGHAT and CDR2 as FQNNGV. The V segment lost 1 base and the J segment 1 base; nucleotides outside the gene matches: 10. This CDR3 region has 18 residues. The CDR3 bases are TGTGCCAGCAGCTTAGCAGCGGGAGGTGCCCGGCTCCAAGAGACCCAGTACTTC. Protein product: CASSLAAGGARLQETQYF.

As concerns this clonotype: A clone one base away is much larger, so this may be a read error. CDR3 DNA: TGTGTCAGCAGTTTACCCATCCAAGATACGCAGTATTTT. Protein: CVSSLPIQDTQYF. The chain couples TRBV12-3 or TRBV12-4 to TRBJ2-3; no firm D call. This CDR3 region has 13 residues.

This clonotype has a handful of counts. One end of the junction varies from germline; a read error may be responsible. V usage is TRBV11-2 and J usage is TRBJ2-7; no clear D gene. The CDR3 is 13 residues long. From germline, CDR1 is SGHAT and CDR2 FQNNGV. CDR3 nucleotide sequence: TGTACCAGTAGCTTTTACGGAGCCTACGAGCAGTACTTC. Its protein product is CTSSFYGAYEQYF.

With respect to this clonotype: A much larger clone differs by one base, so this may be a read error. The rearrangement joins TRBV20-1 to TRBJ2-4; either TRBD1 or TRBD2 may supply D (5 bases each). Germline V gene lookup returns CDR1 DFQATT and CDR2 SNEGSKA (reference sequence). The CDR3 has 13 amino acids. DNA of the CDR3: TGCAGTGCTAGAATCCGGGGCAAAAACATTCGGTACTTC. Translation gives CSARIRGKNIRYF.

With respect to this clonotype: A read error may account for a junction end that differs from germline. This sequence joins TRBV7-9 and TRBJ2-3, with 8 bases that match TRBD1. In germline, CDR1 is SEHNR, CDR2 FQNEAQ (reference sequence). The CDR3 length is 12 residues. The DNA for the CDR3 is TGTGCCAGTGGACAGGGAACAGATATGCAGTATTTT. Encoded protein: CASGQGTDMQYF.

Turning to this clonotype: Germline is not matched at one junction end, which may reflect a read error. This sequence joins TRBV6-5 and TRBJ2-1, with a possible D match to TRBD1 (6 bases). This CDR3 comprises 17 residues. Germline CDR1 reads MNHEY; CDR2 reads SVGAGI. The CDR3 nucleotides read TGTGCCAGCACCCTTAAACCTGGACAGACCAAATACAATGAGCAGCTCTTC. Its translation is CASTLKPGQTKYNEQLF.

This sequence joins TRBV10-3 and TRBJ2-1, with D hard to call. V was shortened by 4 bases and J by 12 bases, with 19 bases between the two germline ends. The CDR3 runs to 14 residues. Germline CDR1 ENHRY, CDR2 SYGVKD. The CDR3 region has the DNA TGTGCCATCAGTGGCGGTGGCCGGTCGGATGGGCAGTTCTTC. Its protein product is CAISGGGRSDGQFF.

This clonotype was counted once. No conserved phenylalanine or tryptophan is present at the end of the CDR3, so a read error is the likely explanation. The rearrangement links TRBV29-1 to TRBJ2-1; D gene unclear. This CDR3 spans 15 amino acids. Between the trimmed V and J ends, which lost 6 bases and 1 base, there was a span of 16 bases. CDR1 is SQVTM and CDR2 is ANQGSEA in the germline V gene. This CDR3 reads CSVGKARESYNEQFL. CDR3 nucleotide sequence: TGCAGCGTGGGGAAAGCGCGAGAGTCCTACAATGAGCAGTTCCTC.

In regard to this clonotype: Likely a read error: the CDR3 ends without its conserved phenylalanine or tryptophan. The genes are TRBV4-1 and TRBJ1-5; weak D call: TRBD1 (5 bases). The germline CDR1 and CDR2 sequences are MGHRA and YSYEKL. The germline V and J ends were trimmed by 2 bases and 4 bases, with 12 bases remaining between them. The CDR3 consists of 15 residues. In DNA form, the CDR3 reads TGCGCCAGCAGCCAATACCAGGGTAGTAATCAGCCCCAGCATTCT. Translating it yields CASSQYQGSNQPQHS.

As DNA, the CDR3 is TGTGCCAGCAGCTCCGGATCCCGTGTCATCTACAATGAGCAGTTCTTC. This translates into CASSSGSRVIYNEQFF. This chain uses TRBV11-3 with TRBJ2-1; the D is unclear. In germline, CDR1 is SGHNT, CDR2 YENEEA. This CDR3 contains 16 residues. Trimming took 4 bases from V and 3 from J, leaving 16 bases between them.

With respect to this clonotype: At one of its ends the junction is not consistent with the germline gene, which may arise from a read error. V is TRBV6-2 or TRBV6-3 and J is TRBJ2-1; D unresolved. The CDR3 spans 12 residues. Germline assignment: CDR1 MNHEY and CDR2 SVGEGT. Here the CDR3 DNA reads TGTGACAGCCAGGTAGGCACCAATGAGCGGTTCTTC. As protein: CDSQVGTNERFF.

The chain is built from TRBV20-1 and TRBJ2-2; 12 bases agree with TRBD1. The ends lost 6 bases at V and 7 bases at J; junction bases unmatched: 6. The germline V gene has CDR1 DFQATT and CDR2 SNEGSKA (reference sequence). The CDR3 sequence is 14 residues long. This CDR3 reads CSATGTGGSGELFF. Written as DNA, the CDR3 is TGCAGTGCGACCGGGACAGGGGGCAGCGGGGAGCTGTTTTTT.

This clonotype was seen a handful of times. The chain recombines TRBV12-3 or TRBV12-4 with TRBJ1-2, with 7 bases lining up with TRBD1. This CDR3 contains 14 residues. V dropped 3 bases and J dropped 7; count of bases not matched to a gene: 8. The CDR3 DNA sequence: TGTGCCAGCAGTTTGGCAACAGGGGTCGGTGGCTACACCTTC. It translates to CASSLATGVGGYTF.